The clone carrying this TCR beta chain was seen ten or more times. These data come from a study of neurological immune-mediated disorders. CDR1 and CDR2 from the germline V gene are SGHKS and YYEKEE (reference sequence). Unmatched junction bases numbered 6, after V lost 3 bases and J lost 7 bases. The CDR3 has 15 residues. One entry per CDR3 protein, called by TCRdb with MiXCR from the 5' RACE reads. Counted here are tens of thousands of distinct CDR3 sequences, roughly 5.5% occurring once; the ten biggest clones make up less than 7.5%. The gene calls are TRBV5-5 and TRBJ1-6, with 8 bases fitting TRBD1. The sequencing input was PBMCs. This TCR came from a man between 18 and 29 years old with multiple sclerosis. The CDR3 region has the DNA TGTGCCAGCAGCTGGAGGACAGGGACGAATTCACCCCTCCACTTT. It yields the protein CASSWRTGTNSPLHF.